Below, 9 T cell receptor beta chains from the same sample are listed, as sequenced in a study of human T cells and chemical hapten exposure. The time point is: patch test 1, 2 weeks after DPC sensitization. Specified treatment: therapeutic diphenylcyclopropenone sensitization with weekly scalp DPC. TCRdb itself ran the RACE reads through MiXCR, one entry per CDR3 protein. The table has 95,000 or so distinct CDR3 sequences, about 10% seen once. The sequences come from whole blood, collected in connection with sensitization to the hapten diphenylcyclopropenone (DPC). The receptors come from a man between 40 and 49 years old with alopecia areata. Some clones in this sample may be carry-over from other donors' samples.

This clonotype was found a few times. The J gene is TRBJ2-3, the V gene TRBV5-5, with a tentative D call TRBD2 (5 bases). V lost 0 bases and J 6 bases, leaving 14 bases between the germline ends. This CDR3 region has 15 residues. The germline V gene encodes CDR1 SGHKS and CDR2 YYEKEE (reference sequence). The CDR3 here is CASSLETGSRDTQYF. The CDR3 DNA sequence: TGTGCCAGCAGCTTGGAAACGGGAAGCAGGGATACGCAGTATTTT.

The chain links TRBV7-2 to TRBJ2-7; D is uncertain. Deletions cut 5 bases from V and 2 bases from J, with 4 bases between. The length of the CDR3 is 11 residues. Germline V gives CDR1 SGHTA, CDR2 FQGNSA. The CDR3 DNA follows: TGTGCCAGCAGCGGGGCCTACGAGCAGTACTTC. Its translation is CASSGAYEQYF.

Many counts were recorded for this clonotype. The V call is TRBV6-1, the J call TRBJ2-1, with D hard to call. Trimming removed 1 base from V and 9 bases from J, with 10 bases in between. This CDR3 has 13 amino acids. Germline loops: CDR1 MNHNS, CDR2 SASEGT. The CDR3 coding sequence is TGTGCCAGCAGTGAAGGATGGCGTGGTGAGCAGTTCTTC. Translation gives CASSEGWRGEQFF.

In this sample, this clonotype turned up a few times. The rearrangement joins TRBV3-1 to TRBJ1-5; tentative D call: TRBD1 (5 bases). The CDR3 covers 15 residues. Trimming left V 1 base short and J 1 base short, with 8 bases between. Germline V lookup: CDR1 LGHDT, CDR2 YNNKEL (reference sequence). The CDR3 nucleotides read TGTGCCAGCAGCCAAGGAGGGGAAAGCAATCAGCCCCAGCATTTT. Translating it yields CASSQGGESNQPQHF.

This clonotype has a handful of counts. The chain is built from TRBV6-2 or TRBV6-3 and TRBJ1-1, with D uncertain. The CDR3 extends over 16 amino acids. The germline V gene has CDR1 MNHEY and CDR2 SVGEGT. Trimming removed 2 bases at V and 3 bases at J, with 16 bases between. CDR3 coding DNA: TGTGCCAGCAGTTACGTGTTGACCCGGGGTGACACTGAAGCTTTCTTT. Protein product: CASSYVLTRGDTEAFF.

This chain uses TRBV18 with TRBJ1-1, with TRBD1 identical over 9 bases. V shed 5 bases, J shed 0 bases, and the junction held 7 bases outside the gene matches. This CDR3 spans 16 amino acids. Germline CDR1 KGHSH, CDR2 LQKENI. The CDR3: CASSSRQGGMNTEAFF. The CDR3 DNA reads as TGTGCCAGCTCATCCCGACAGGGGGGCATGAACACTGAAGCTTTCTTT.

The rearrangement uses TRBV21-1 and TRBJ2-1; TRBD1 reflects the table's D call only, with no check against the DNA. TRBV21-1 is designated a pseudogene. The CDR3 is 18 residues long. The CDR3 spells CASSNIAQGVGSYNEQFF. The CDR3 DNA is TGTGCCAGCAGCAATATAGCCCAGGGGGTTGGTTCCTACAATGAGCAGTTCTTC.

V gene TRBV5-5 combines with J gene TRBJ1-1; tentatively, D is TRBD1 (5 bases). CDR1 is SGHKS, CDR2 YYEKEE, per germline (reference sequence). The CDR3 sequence is 16 residues long. The germline V and J ends were trimmed by 5 bases and 1 base, with 18 bases remaining between them. The DNA of the CDR3 is TGTGCCAGCAGTCCATTCGCGGGACCTAGGAACACTGAAGCTTTCTTT. This gives the protein CASSPFAGPRNTEAFF.

Concerning this clonotype: The conserved final phenylalanine or tryptophan is absent from the CDR3, which likely points to a read error. The chain links TRBV6-6 to TRBJ1-2; TRBD1 agrees at 9 bases. Germline loops: CDR1 MNHNY, CDR2 SVGAGI (reference sequence). This CDR3 has 16 residues. V gave up 6 bases and J gave up 6 bases; unmatched junction bases: 14. This CDR3 reads CASRRTQGAGSDGYTL. As DNA, the CDR3 is TGTGCCAGCAGGAGAACACAGGGGGCGGGAAGTGATGGCTACACCCTC.